This T cell receptor beta chain comes out of a study of CD8 T cells in Susac syndrome. The CDR3 loop spans 15 amino acids. Trimming cost V 3 bases and J 0 bases; bases outside gene matches: 2. Germline lookup yields CDR1 LGHDT and CDR2 YNNKEL (reference sequence). Reverse transcription of roughly 0.45 to 1 ug RNA used random hexamers. TCRdb called the immunoSEQ multiplex PCR reads again in MiXCR, with one record for every CDR3 protein. The profile shows over 300,000 distinct CDR3 sequences, about 92% of them singletons. The origin of this receptor is a human donor with multiple sclerosis. The V gene is TRBV3-1, the J gene TRBJ2-3; 8 bases map to TRBD2. The sample comprised CD4+ T cells from PBMCs. This CDR3 reads CASSQVAGSTDTQYF. The CDR3, as DNA: TGTGCCAGCAGCCAGGTAGCGGGGAGCACAGATACGCAGTATTTT.